The 18 T cell receptor beta chains in this list originate from one sample, sequenced in a study of cytomegalovirus exposure and HLA in healthy donors. The method was immunoSEQ multiplex PCR; TCRdb's version includes in-frame clones alone and lacks a portion of them. The sample holds under 95,000 clones; around 94% are singletons and the top ten take roughly 2.1%. The sample comprised PBMCs. These receptors were obtained from a woman in her late teens or twenties in good health and CMV-seronegative.

The chain joins TRBV11-3 to TRBJ2-3; D remains unclear. Trimming pared 2 bases from V and 0 bases from J, leaving 9 bases between. CDR3 size: 15 residues. CDR1 and CDR2 from the germline V gene are SGHNT and YENEEA. The DNA for the CDR3 is TGTGCCAGCAGCTTAATGGGCTCTAGCACAGATACGCAGTATTTT. Protein sequence: CASSLMGSSTDTQYF.

The chain combines TRBV5-1 with TRBJ2-7; TRBD1 matches at 8 bases. CDR3 length: 15 amino acids. Looked up from germline, CDR1 is SGHRS and CDR2 is YFSETQ. The J segment lost 2 bases and the V segment lost 4 bases, leaving 8 bases of the junction unmatched. The DNA for the CDR3 is TGCGCCAGCAGCCCCGGGACAGGCGGAACCTACGAGCAGTACTTC. The encoded protein is CASSPGTGGTYEQYF.

This clone showed up just once. The chain joins TRBV27 to TRBJ1-1, with D maybe TRBD1 (5 bases). The CDR3 is made up of 15 amino acids. With 5 bases removed from V and 0 bases from J, the gap between germline ends came to 13 bases. Germline V gene data show CDR1 as MNHEY and CDR2 as SMNVEV (reference sequence). As DNA, the CDR3 is TGTGCCAGCAGTCCACGGGGGACCATGAACACTGAAGCTTTCTTT. Its translation: CASSPRGTMNTEAFF.

The chain has TRBV11-2 and TRBJ2-2; 11 nucleotides match TRBD1. Germline V gene lookup returns CDR1 SGHAT and CDR2 FQNNGV. The J segment lost 2 bases and the V segment lost 6 bases, leaving 11 bases of the junction unmatched. The CDR3 runs 18 residues. CDR3 amino acids: CASRRGTGGNSNTGELFF. CDR3 DNA sequence: TGTGCCAGCAGGCGGGGGACAGGGGGTAATAGTAACACCGGGGAGCTGTTTTTT.

The gene calls are TRBV27 and TRBJ1-5; D is uncertain. There are 13 residues in the CDR3. CDR1 is MNHEY, CDR2 SMNVEV, per germline (reference sequence). The V end lost 5 bases, the J end lost 0 bases, and 5 bases lay between the germline ends. The DNA for the CDR3 is TGTGCCAGCAGTGGGCGTAGCAATCAGCCCCAGCATTTT. Its translation is CASSGRSNQPQHF.

CDR3 in amino acids: CASSKVGVWGYNEQFF. CDR3 in DNA: TGTGCCAGCAGCAAGGTGGGAGTCTGGGGATACAATGAGCAGTTCTTC. This sequence joins TRBV7-9 and TRBJ2-1, with D perhaps TRBD2 (5 bases). Germline V gives CDR1 SEHNR, CDR2 FQNEAQ (reference sequence). This CDR3 comprises 16 residues. The V gene lost 5 bases and the J gene lost 4 bases, with 18 bases spanning the gap.

This clone came up a few times. This chain links TRBV5-4 with TRBJ1-3; TRBD1 agrees at 7 bases. The CDR3 runs 15 residues. In germline, CDR1 is SGHNT, CDR2 YYREEE (reference sequence). V shed 4 bases, J shed 3 bases, and the junction held 7 bases outside the gene matches. The DNA for the CDR3 is TGTGCCAGCAGCACCCAGGGGGGTAGTGGAAACACCATATATTTT. It codes for CASSTQGGSGNTIYF.

The genes are TRBV7-6 and TRBJ2-7; 9 bases agree with TRBD2. Trimming at V came to 1 base and at J to 3 bases, leaving 1 base not matched to a gene. The germline CDR1 and CDR2 sequences are SGHVS and FNYEAQ. There are 14 residues in the CDR3. The CDR3 reads CASSLVAGVYEQYF. In DNA, the CDR3 is TGTGCCAGCAGCTTAGTAGCGGGAGTCTACGAGCAGTACTTC. Complete variable domain (other parts from reference TRBV7-6 and TRBJ2-7): GAGVSQSPRYKVTKRGQDVALRCDPISGHVSLYWYRQALGQGPEFLTYFNYEAQQDKSGLPNDRFSAERPEGSISTLTIQRTEQRDSAMYRCASSLVAGVYEQYFGPGTRLTVT.

The chain joins TRBV13 to TRBJ2-5, with D possibly TRBD2 on 6 matching bases. In germline, CDR1 is PRHDT, CDR2 FYEKMQ (reference sequence). The CDR3 length is 17 residues. The germline V and J ends were trimmed by 4 bases and 4 bases, with 22 bases remaining between them. CDR3 protein: CASSSRERAALAETQYF. CDR3 nucleotide sequence: TGTGCCAGCAGCTCCCGGGAGCGAGCGGCCCTAGCAGAGACCCAGTACTTC.

The chain carries TRBV28 and TRBJ1-1; 9 positions agree with TRBD1. The V and J ends lost 5 bases and 3 bases, in that order; junction bases with no gene match: 7. Germline V gene lookup returns CDR1 MDHEN and CDR2 SYDVKM. This CDR3 is built from 15 residues. The CDR3 coding sequence is TGTGCCAGCAGTCCTAATCGGGACAGGGACACTGAAGCTTTCTTT. This gives the protein CASSPNRDRDTEAFF.

This CDR3 is CASSSPPGVRGTTQETQYF. The DNA for the CDR3 is TGTGCCAGCAGCAGCCCCCCGGGGGTCCGGGGGACTACACAAGAGACCCAGTACTTC. The V gene is TRBV7-2, the J gene TRBJ2-5, with TRBD2 matching 7 bases. Germline V gives CDR1 SGHTA, CDR2 FQGNSA. The CDR3 loop spans 19 amino acids. Trimming took 5 bases from V and 2 from J; bases not matched to a gene: 20.

The rearrangement links TRBV11-2 to TRBJ2-7, with D possibly being TRBD2 (5 bases). Germline CDR1 SGHAT, CDR2 FQNNGV. V gave up 1 base and J gave up 2 bases, with 9 bases separating them. The CDR3 consists of 14 residues. This CDR3 reads CASSLAEVTYEQYF. DNA for the CDR3: TGTGCCAGCAGCTTAGCGGAGGTCACCTACGAGCAGTACTTC.

This chain's CDR3 is CASSPGTVGGELFF. In nucleotides, the CDR3 is TGTGCCAGCTCACCCGGGACAGTGGGCGGGGAGCTGTTTTTT. The rearrangement links TRBV18 to TRBJ2-2; 7 bases fit TRBD1. J was trimmed by 7 bases and V by 3 bases; bases with no gene match: 5. This CDR3 spans 14 amino acids. The V gene's germline CDR1 is KGHSH and CDR2 LQKENI.

The CDR3 loop reads CAIRDSYNSPLHF. The CDR3 region has the DNA TGTGCCATCCGGGACAGCTATAATTCACCCCTCCACTTT. The chain joins TRBV10-3 to TRBJ1-6; 7 bases match TRBD1. Per the germline V gene, CDR1 is ENHRY and CDR2 is SYGVKD. The CDR3 contains 13 residues. V was clipped by 8 bases and J by 3 bases; unmatched bases: 1.

This rearrangement joins TRBV10-3 to TRBJ2-5; 11 positions agree with TRBD2. V lost 4 bases and J lost 4; bases outside the gene matches: 5. The CDR3 loop spans 15 amino acids. CDR1 ENHRY and CDR2 SYGVKD come from the germline V gene. Here the CDR3 DNA reads TGTGCCATCAGTGCCCTAGCGGGGGGTGGAGAGACCCAGTACTTC. This translates into CAISALAGGGETQYF.

V is TRBV10-3 and J is TRBJ2-1; D may be TRBD2 (6 bases). CDR1 is ENHRY, CDR2 SYGVKD, per germline. Trimming took off 6 bases at V and 9 bases at J, with 15 bases between the two ends. The length of the CDR3 is 13 residues. The CDR3 DNA sequence: TGTGCCATCAGGGGGGGAGAAGAAAGTGAGCAGTTCTTC. Amino acid sequence: CAIRGGEESEQFF.

The gene calls are TRBV27 and TRBJ1-1; tentative D call: TRBD1 (6 bases). Per germline, CDR1 MNHEY and CDR2 SMNVEV (reference sequence). Trimming shortened V by 0 bases and J by 4 bases, and 15 bases separated the two germline ends. This CDR3 is built from 16 residues. The CDR3 DNA reads as TGTGCCAGCAGTTTATCTGGGGGGCCGGGAGGCACTGAAGCTTTCTTT. Translated, it gives CASSLSGGPGGTEAFF.

This clone came up a few times. The chain couples TRBV2 to TRBJ2-7; 8 nucleotides match TRBD2. This CDR3 region has 13 residues. The ends lost 10 bases at V and 2 bases at J; junction bases unmatched: 7. Per germline, CDR1 SNHLY and CDR2 FYNNEI. CDR3 sequence reads: CATGGDPTYEQYF. The CDR3 region has the DNA TGTGCCACCGGGGGGGATCCGACCTACGAGCAGTACTTC.